This passage covers 8 T cell receptor beta chains from one sample sequenced in a study of OX40 agonist ivuxolimab in advanced cancers. The method was the immunoSEQ multiplex PCR assay. Imported from immuneACCESS, the table was reduced by TCRdb to in-frame sequences with V and J called. These copies leave out some clones; in studies compared against another copy, an unresolved V gene accounts for under half, and the cause of the remainder is not known. This sample is represented by around 100,000 clones; 90% to 95% of them were singletons. In total, the top ten clones hold roughly 2.6% of the sample. Sequences were derived from CD4+ or CD8+ T cells sorted from blood, sampled in a trial of the OX40 agonist ivuxolimab. These receptors were collected from an adult with an advanced solid tumor such as melanoma, head and neck, liver or kidney cancer.

This clone was observed a few times. The chain couples TRBV5-1 to TRBJ2-2; the D is unclear. V lost 2 bases to trimming and J lost 8 bases, with 13 bases between them. Looked up from germline, CDR1 is SGHRS and CDR2 is YFSETQ. The CDR3 spans 14 residues. CDR3 nucleotides: TGCGCCAGCAGCTTAGACTCCACGAGAGGGGAGCTGTTTTTT. This encodes CASSLDSTRGELFF.

The V call is TRBV5-1, the J call TRBJ2-3; 12 positions match TRBD2. The V gene's germline CDR1 is SGHRS and CDR2 YFSETQ. V was clipped by 0 bases and J by 6 bases; unmatched bases: 2. The CDR3 is made up of 15 amino acids. The CDR3 is CASSLVLAGGDTQYF. The CDR3 region has the DNA TGCGCCAGCAGCTTGGTCCTAGCGGGAGGGGATACGCAGTATTTT.

The V call is TRBV7-9, the J call TRBJ2-4; D is unclear. Trimming took off 0 bases at V and 0 bases at J, with 12 bases between the two ends. This CDR3 is 17 amino acids long. Germline V gene sequence: CDR1 SEHNR, CDR2 FQNEAQ (reference sequence). This CDR3 is CASSLANLVLAKNIQYF. CDR3 DNA sequence: TGTGCCAGCAGCTTAGCGAATCTGGTGCTAGCCAAAAACATTCAGTACTTC.

The gene calls are TRBV4-2 and TRBJ1-3, with TRBD1 matching 7 bases. Germline V lookup: CDR1 LGHNA, CDR2 YNFKEQ. With V trimmed by 4 bases and J by 3 bases, 12 bases remained unmatched. This CDR3 region has 17 residues. In DNA, the CDR3 is TGTGCCAGCAGCCCCGGCGGACAGGTGATGTTTGGAAACACCATATATTTT. Amino acids: CASSPGGQVMFGNTIYF.

This clone was picked up one time. The V call is TRBV28, the J call TRBJ1-2; D is unresolved. The CDR3 contains 11 residues. Deletions cut 1 base from V and 7 bases from J, with 4 bases between. Germline lookup yields CDR1 MDHEN and CDR2 SYDVKM. CDR3 in amino acids: CASSLLGGYTF. Written as DNA, the CDR3 is TGTGCCAGCAGTTTATTGGGTGGCTACACCTTC.

The chain links TRBV7-9 to TRBJ2-3; 9 nucleotides align to TRBD2. The V gene's germline CDR1 is SEHNR and CDR2 FQNEAQ (reference sequence). The CDR3 has 16 residues. Losses at the gene ends were 1 base for V and 4 bases for J; bases not matched to a gene: 6. CDR3 in amino acids: CASSLGSGSPPDTQYF. The CDR3 bases are TGTGCCAGCAGCTTAGGTAGCGGGAGCCCCCCAGATACGCAGTATTTT. Combining the CDR3 with reference TRBV7-9 and TRBJ2-3 gives the whole variable domain DTGVSQNPRHKITKRGQNVTFRCDPISEHNRLYWYRQTLGQGPEFLTYFQNEAQLEKSRLLSDRFSAERPKGSFSTLEIQRTEQGDSAMYLCASSLGSGSPPDTQYFGPGTRLTVL.

The J gene is TRBJ2-5, the V gene TRBV5-1; 11 positions agree with TRBD1. The CDR3 loop spans 16 amino acids. V lost 4 bases, J lost 7 bases, and 12 bases stayed unmatched. In germline, CDR1 is SGHRS, CDR2 YFSETQ. The CDR3 region has the DNA TGCGCCAGCAGCCCACTGGGACAGGGGGTTGAGGGGACCCAGTACTTC. Protein product: CASSPLGQGVEGTQYF.

CDR3 loop: CASSQRQGAYEQYF. In nucleotides, the CDR3 is TGTGCCAGCAGCCAAAGACAGGGAGCCTACGAGCAGTACTTC. The chain employs TRBV4-2 and TRBJ2-7; 7 nucleotides agree with TRBD1. The CDR3 has 14 residues. From germline, CDR1 is LGHNA and CDR2 YNFKEQ. V lost 2 bases to trimming and J lost 2 bases; unmatched junction nucleotides: 3.